This T cell receptor (beta chain) was captured by sequencing in a study of blood T cell repertoires in COVID-19. Across the study: In each case, the material was cDNA or gDNA derived from T cells, B-cell-depleted T cells, or PBMCs.

Germline CDR1 and CDR2: LNHDA and SQIVND (reference sequence). This CDR3 is built from 13 residues. The J segment lost 3 bases and the V segment lost 6 bases, leaving 4 bases of the junction unmatched. TCRdb's copy holds only in-frame clones and misses some; the assay was immunoSEQ multiplex PCR. This sample has under 350,000 clones, with about 86% found just once. Source material: PBMCs or T cells enriched from blood (not recorded which). The chain recombines TRBV19 with TRBJ2-7, with TRBD1 matching over 8 bases. The sequence came from a woman in her thirties or forties with acute COVID-19. CDR3 amino acids: CASRVTGDYEQYF. In DNA, the CDR3 is TGTGCCAGTAGAGTGACAGGGGACTACGAGCAGTACTTC.